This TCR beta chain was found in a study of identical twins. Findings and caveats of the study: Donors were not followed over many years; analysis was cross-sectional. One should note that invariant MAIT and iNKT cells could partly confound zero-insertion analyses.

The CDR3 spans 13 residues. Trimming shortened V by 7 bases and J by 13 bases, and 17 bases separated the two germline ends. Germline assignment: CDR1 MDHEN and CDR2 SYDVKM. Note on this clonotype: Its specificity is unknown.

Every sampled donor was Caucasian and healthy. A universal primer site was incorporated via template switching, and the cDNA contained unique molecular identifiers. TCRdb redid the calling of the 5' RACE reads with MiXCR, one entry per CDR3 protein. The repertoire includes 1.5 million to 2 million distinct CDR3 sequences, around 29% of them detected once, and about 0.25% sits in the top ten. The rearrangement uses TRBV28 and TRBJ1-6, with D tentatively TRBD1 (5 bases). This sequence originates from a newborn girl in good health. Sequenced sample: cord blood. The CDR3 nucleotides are TGTGCCAGCAAATCTCCGGGGGAGTTCCCCCTCCACTTT. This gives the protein CASKSPGEFPLHF. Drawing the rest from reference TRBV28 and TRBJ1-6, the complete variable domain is DVKVTQSSRYLVKRTGEKVFLECVQDMDHENMFWYRQDPGLGLRLIYFSYDVKMKEKGDIPEGYSVSREKKERFSLILESASTNQTSMYLCASKSPGEFPLHFGNGTRLTVT.